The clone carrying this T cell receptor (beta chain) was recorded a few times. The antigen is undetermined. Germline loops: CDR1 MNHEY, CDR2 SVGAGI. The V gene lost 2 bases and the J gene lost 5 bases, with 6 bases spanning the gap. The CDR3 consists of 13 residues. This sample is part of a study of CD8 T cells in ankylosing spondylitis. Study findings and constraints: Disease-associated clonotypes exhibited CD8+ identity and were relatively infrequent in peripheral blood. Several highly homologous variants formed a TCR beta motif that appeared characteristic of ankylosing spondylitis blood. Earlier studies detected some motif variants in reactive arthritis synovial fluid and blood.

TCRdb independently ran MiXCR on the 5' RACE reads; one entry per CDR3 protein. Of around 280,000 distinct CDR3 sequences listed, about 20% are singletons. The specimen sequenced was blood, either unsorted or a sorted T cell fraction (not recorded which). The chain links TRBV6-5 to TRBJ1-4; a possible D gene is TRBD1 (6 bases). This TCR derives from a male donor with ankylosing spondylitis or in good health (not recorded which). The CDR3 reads CASSYDRNEKLFF. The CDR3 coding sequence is TGTGCCAGCAGTTACGACAGGAATGAAAAACTGTTTTTT.